The source of this T cell receptor beta chain is a study of regulatory T cells in long-lasting Graves disease. According to the study, TCR beta libraries were built with iRepertoire HTBI primers and CDR3-region Arm-PCR. One entry per CDR3 protein results from TCRdb running MiXCR on the multiplex PCR reads. In the table there are some 600,000 distinct CDR3 sequences, about 16% of which are singletons. About this clonotype: What it binds is not known.

As for time point: newly diagnosed GD, antithyroid drugs for less than 3 months. RNA from PBMCs was the source of the TCR library. The authors drew 7.5 to 10 milliliters of peripheral blood into EDTA tubes. Trimming left V 3 bases short and J 10 bases short, with 12 bases between. The CDR3 totals 12 residues. CDR1 and CDR2 from the germline V gene are MNHEY and SVGAGI. Whole-study findings and limits: Favored usage of TRBV28, TRBJ1-2 and TRBJ2-5 was recorded in persistent disease.

This sample was also put to use in a study of T cells in Graves' hyperthyroidism and ophthalmopathy. That source adds: The study based diagnoses on clinical symptoms, serum thyroxine and TRAb, thyroid ultrasound and orbital computed tomography. Expanded thyroid clonotypes (above 0.001) were mostly also found in blood.

This chain connects TRBV6-5 to TRBJ1-1, with D possibly TRBD1 on 5 matching bases. Sequencing was performed on peripheral blood mononuclear cells (PBMCs), taken at new diagnosis, from a patient treated with antithyroid drugs. The origin of this receptor is a man aged 18 to 29 with Graves disease. The CDR3, as DNA: TGTGCCAGCAGTTATCAAAGGGGTAGAGCTTTCTTT. Translated, it gives CASSYQRGRAFF.